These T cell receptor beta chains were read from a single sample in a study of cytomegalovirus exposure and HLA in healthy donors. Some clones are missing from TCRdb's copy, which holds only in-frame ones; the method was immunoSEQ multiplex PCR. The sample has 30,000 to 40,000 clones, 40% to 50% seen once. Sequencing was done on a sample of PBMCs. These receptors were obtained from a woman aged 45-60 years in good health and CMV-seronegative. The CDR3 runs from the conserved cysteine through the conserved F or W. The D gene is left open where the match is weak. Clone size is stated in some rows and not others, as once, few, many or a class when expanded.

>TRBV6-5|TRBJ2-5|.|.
TGTGCCAGCAGTCCAAGGGGGAAGCAAGAGACCCAGTACTTC
CASSPRGKQETQYF
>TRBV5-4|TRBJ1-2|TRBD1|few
TGTGCCAGCAGCAGGACAGGGGTCACCTATGGCTACACCTTC
CASSRTGVTYGYTF
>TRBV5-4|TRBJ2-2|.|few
TGTGCCAGCAGCCTTCTAGGGGGCACCGGGGAGCTGTTTTTT
CASSLLGGTGELFF
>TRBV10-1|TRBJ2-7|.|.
TGCGCCAGCAGCTCCCTGGGCAACAACTACGAGCAGTACTTC
CASSSLGNNYEQYF
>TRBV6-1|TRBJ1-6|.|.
TGTGCCAGCAGTGAAAACAACGTTTCTAATTCACCCCTCCACTTT
CASSENNVSNSPLHF
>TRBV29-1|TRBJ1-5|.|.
TGCAGCGTTGCCCAGGGATTGAGCAATCAGCCCCAGCATTTT
CSVAQGLSNQPQHF
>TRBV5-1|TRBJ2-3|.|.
TGCGCCAGCAGCTTGTCGGGAGCAGATACGCAGTATTTT
CASSLSGADTQYF
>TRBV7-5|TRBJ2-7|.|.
TGTGTCAGAAGCTTAGGGCAGTCCTACGAGCAGTACTTC
CVRSLGQSYEQYF
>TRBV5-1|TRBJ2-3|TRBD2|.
TGCGCCAGCTCCGACACCGGGACTACTGGAGATACGCAGTATTTT
CASSDTGTTGDTQYF
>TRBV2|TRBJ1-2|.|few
TGTGCCAGCAGTGGGTCGAACACGGGGGGCTACACCTTC
CASSGSNTGGYTF
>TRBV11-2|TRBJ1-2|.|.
TGTGCCAGCAGCAACCCACAGTCTCCGGGGGGCTACACCTTC
CASSNPQSPGGYTF
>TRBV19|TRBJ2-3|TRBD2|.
TGTGCCACCACGGGACTAGCGGCGACAGATACGCAGTATTTT
CATTGLAATDTQYF
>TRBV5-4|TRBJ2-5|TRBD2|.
TGTGCCAGAGTTCAAAGCGGGAGACGTGAGACCCAGTACTTC
CARVQSGRRETQYF
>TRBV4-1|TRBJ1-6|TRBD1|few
TGCGCCAGCAGCCAAGATGGAAGGATTGGACAGGGTGACGGTTCACCCCTCCACTTT
CASSQDGRIGQGDGSPLHF
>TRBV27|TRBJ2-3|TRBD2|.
TGTGCCAGCAGAAAATTCCTAGCGGGGGGCCGCACAGATACGCAGTATTTT
CASRKFLAGGRTDTQYF
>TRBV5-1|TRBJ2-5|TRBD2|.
TGCGCCAGCAGCGGCGGGACTAGCGGGGAGACCCAGTACTTC
CASSGGTSGETQYF
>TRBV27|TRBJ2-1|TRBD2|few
TGTGCCAGCAGCCGACTAGCACGGGGGTCTGAGCAGTTCTTC
CASSRLARGSEQFF
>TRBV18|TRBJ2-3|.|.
TGTGCCAGCTCAAGCTTAGATGTATACCGCACAGATACGCAGTATTTT
CASSSLDVYRTDTQYF
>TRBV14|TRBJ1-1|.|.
TGTGCCAGCAGCCAAGATATAACAGGGCGGACTGAAGCTTTCTTT
CASSQDITGRTEAFF
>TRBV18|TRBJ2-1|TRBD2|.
TGTGCCAGCTCACCACCAGGACTAGCGGGGTACAATGAGCAGTTCTTC
CASSPPGLAGYNEQFF
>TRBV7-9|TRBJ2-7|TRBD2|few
TGTGCCAGCAGCCCGACTAGCGGGACTACGTACTTC
CASSPTSGTTYF
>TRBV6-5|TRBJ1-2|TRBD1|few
TGTGCCAGCAGTGCAGGGGGCGTACCTTTTGGCTACACCTTC
CASSAGGVPFGYTF